The T cell receptor beta chain described here comes from a study of PD-L1 blockade in urothelial cancer. Study summary: Anywhere from 0 to 3 prior chemotherapy regimens had been received by patients. Blood underwent analysis 3 weeks (second dose) and 6 weeks after treatment began.

Germline V gives CDR1 MNHNS, CDR2 SASEGT. This CDR3 spans 15 amino acids. J was trimmed by 1 base and V by 5 bases; bases with no gene match: 6. In the case of this clone: Its target is unknown.

Some clones are missing from TCRdb's copy, which holds only in-frame ones; the method was immunoSEQ multiplex PCR. Of more than 90,000 clones listed, less than 95% are singletons. Study-wide results and limits: Stronger expansion of tumor-associated clones in blood at 3 weeks distinguished durable-benefit patients.

The time point here: peripheral blood 6 weeks after treatment start. Each patient gave between 1 and 8 samples, pretreatment and on-treatment. The chain links TRBV6-1 to TRBJ2-5, with 8 bases lining up with TRBD2. The material sequenced was PBMCs, taken around atezolizumab (anti-PD-L1) treatment. The clonotype comes from a man aged 55 to 70 with urothelial cancer. The CDR3 DNA follows: TGTGCCAGCAGTAACCTAGCGGGCGTCCAAGAGACCCAGTACTTC. Protein sequence: CASSNLAGVQETQYF.